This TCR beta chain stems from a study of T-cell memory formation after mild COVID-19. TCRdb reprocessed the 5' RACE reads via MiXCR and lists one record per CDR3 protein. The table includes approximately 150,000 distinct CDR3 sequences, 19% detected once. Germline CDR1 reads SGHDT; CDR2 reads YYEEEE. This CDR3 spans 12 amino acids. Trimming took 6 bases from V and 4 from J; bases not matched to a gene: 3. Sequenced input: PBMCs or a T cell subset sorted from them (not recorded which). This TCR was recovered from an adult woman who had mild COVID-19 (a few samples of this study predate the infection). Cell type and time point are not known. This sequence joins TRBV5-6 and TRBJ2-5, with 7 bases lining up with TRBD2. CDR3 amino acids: CASNQRGETQYF. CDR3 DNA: TGTGCCAGCAATCAGCGGGGAGAGACCCAGTACTTC.